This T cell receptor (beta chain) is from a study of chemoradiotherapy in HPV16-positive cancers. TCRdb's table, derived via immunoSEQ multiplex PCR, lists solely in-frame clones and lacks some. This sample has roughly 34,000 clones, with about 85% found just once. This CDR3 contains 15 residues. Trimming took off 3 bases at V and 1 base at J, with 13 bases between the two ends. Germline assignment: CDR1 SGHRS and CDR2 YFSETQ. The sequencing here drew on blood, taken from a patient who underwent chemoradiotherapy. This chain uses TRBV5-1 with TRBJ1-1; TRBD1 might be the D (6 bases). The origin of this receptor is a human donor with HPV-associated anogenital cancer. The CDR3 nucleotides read TGCGCCAGCAGCTCAGGGGATGGGTCGAACACTGAAGCTTTCTTT. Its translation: CASSSGDGSNTEAFF.